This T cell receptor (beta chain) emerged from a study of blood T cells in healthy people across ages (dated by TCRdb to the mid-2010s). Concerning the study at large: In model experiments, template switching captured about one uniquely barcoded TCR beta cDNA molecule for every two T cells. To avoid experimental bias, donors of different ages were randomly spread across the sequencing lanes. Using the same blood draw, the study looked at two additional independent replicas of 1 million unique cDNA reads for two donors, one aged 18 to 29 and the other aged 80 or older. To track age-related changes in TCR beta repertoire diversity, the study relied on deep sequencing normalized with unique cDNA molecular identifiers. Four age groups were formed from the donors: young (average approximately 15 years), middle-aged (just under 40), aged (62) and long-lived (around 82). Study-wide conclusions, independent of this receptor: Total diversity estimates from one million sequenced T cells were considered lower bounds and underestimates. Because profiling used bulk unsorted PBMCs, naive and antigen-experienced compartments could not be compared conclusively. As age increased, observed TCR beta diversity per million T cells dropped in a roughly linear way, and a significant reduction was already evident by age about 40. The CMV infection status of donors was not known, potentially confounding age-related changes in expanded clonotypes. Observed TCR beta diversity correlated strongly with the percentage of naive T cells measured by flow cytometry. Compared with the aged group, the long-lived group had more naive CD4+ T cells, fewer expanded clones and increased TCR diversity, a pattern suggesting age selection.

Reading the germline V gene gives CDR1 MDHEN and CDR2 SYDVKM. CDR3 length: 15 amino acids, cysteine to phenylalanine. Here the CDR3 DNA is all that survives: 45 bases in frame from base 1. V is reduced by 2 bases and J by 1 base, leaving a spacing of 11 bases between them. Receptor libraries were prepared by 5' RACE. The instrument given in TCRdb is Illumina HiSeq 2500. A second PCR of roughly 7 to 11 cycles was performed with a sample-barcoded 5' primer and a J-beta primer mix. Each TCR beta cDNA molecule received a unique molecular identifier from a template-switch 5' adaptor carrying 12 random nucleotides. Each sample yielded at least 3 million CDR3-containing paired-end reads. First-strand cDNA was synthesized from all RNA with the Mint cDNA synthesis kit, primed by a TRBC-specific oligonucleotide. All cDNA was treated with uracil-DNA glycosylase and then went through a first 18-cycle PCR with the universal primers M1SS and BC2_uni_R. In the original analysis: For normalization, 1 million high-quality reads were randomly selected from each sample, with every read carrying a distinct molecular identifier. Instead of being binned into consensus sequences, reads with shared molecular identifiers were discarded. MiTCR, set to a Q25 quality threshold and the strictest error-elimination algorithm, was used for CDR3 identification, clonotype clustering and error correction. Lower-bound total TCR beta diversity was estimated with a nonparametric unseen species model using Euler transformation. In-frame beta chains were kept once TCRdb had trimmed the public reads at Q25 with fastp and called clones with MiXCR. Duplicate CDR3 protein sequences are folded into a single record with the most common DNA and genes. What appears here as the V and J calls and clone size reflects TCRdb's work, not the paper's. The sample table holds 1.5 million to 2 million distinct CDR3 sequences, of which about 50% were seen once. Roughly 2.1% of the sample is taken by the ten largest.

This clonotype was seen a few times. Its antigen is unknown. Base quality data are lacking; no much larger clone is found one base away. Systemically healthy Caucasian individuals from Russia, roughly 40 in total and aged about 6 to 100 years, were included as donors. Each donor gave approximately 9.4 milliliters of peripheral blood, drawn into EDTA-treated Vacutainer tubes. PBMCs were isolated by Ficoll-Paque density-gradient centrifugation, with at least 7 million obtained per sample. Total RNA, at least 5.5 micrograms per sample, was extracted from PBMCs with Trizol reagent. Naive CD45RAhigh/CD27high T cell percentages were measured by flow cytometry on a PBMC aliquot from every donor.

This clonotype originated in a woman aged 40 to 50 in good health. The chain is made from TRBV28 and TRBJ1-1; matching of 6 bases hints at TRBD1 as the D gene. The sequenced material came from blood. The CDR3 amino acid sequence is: CASSLPGTKNTEAFF. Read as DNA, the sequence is TGTGCCAGCAGTTTACCCGGGACAAAGAACACTGAAGCTTTCTTT. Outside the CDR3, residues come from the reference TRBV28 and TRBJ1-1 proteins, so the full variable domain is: DVKVTQSSRYLVKRTGEKVFLECVQDMDHENMFWYRQDPGLGLRLIYFSYDVKMKEKGDIPEGYSVSREKKERFSLILESASTNQTSMYLCASSLPGTKNTEAFFGQGTRLTVV.